These 7 T cell receptor beta chains were sequenced from one sample in a study of shared clonotypes between healthy human individuals. The repertoire was sequenced with immunoSEQ multiplex PCR; TCRdb's copy has only in-frame clones and lacks some. The data contain around 320,000 clones, 87% of them singletons. What was sequenced was memory CD8+ T cells sorted from blood. Subset of the sample: CD45RO+ cells pooled with CCR7-negative TemRA cells. The origin of the receptors is a man younger than 35 in good health.

The CDR3 spells CAWSPLYEQYF. DNA for the CDR3: TGTGCCTGGAGCCCCCTCTACGAGCAGTACTTC. The rearrangement joins TRBV30 to TRBJ2-7; no reliable D call. V was trimmed by 3 bases and J by 3 bases, leaving 6 bases between them. CDR1 is GTSNPN and CDR2 is SVGIG in the germline V gene (reference sequence). The CDR3 is 11 residues long.

The chain carries TRBV28 and TRBJ2-1; perhaps TRBD1 as D (6 bases). Germline CDR1 MDHEN, CDR2 SYDVKM. CDR3 size: 15 residues. V was pared by 1 base and J by 2 bases, with 9 bases between. Here the CDR3 reads CASSLFGDTYNEQFF. In DNA, the CDR3 is TGTGCCAGCAGTTTATTTGGGGACACCTACAATGAGCAGTTCTTC. The entire variable domain, with the rest obtained from reference TRBV28 and TRBJ2-1, is as follows: DVKVTQSSRYLVKRTGEKVFLECVQDMDHENMFWYRQDPGLGLRLIYFSYDVKMKEKGDIPEGYSVSREKKERFSLILESASTNQTSMYLCASSLFGDTYNEQFFGPGTRLTVL.

The gene calls are TRBV10-3 and TRBJ2-5; 9 bases are shared with TRBD2. Germline CDR1 reads ENHRY; CDR2 reads SYGVKD. V trimming: 2 bases; J trimming: 0 bases; junction bases outside the gene matches: 4. The CDR3 contains 16 residues. This CDR3 is CAISEEREAYQETQYF. CDR3 nucleotides: TGTGCCATCAGTGAGGAGCGGGAGGCCTACCAAGAGACCCAGTACTTC.

The CDR3 DNA sequence: TGTGCCAGCAGTTTAGCGGAGGAAGAGACCCAGTACTTC. Translating it yields CASSLAEEETQYF. The chain carries TRBV6-5 and TRBJ2-5; weak D call: TRBD2 (6 bases). The CDR3 has 13 amino acids. Germline V CDR1 and CDR2: MNHEY, SVGAGI. The V end lost 4 bases, the J end lost 3 bases, and 9 bases lay between the germline ends.

V usage is TRBV9 and J usage is TRBJ2-7, with D possibly being TRBD1 (5 bases). Trimming took off 3 bases at V and 1 base at J, with 11 bases between the two ends. In germline, CDR1 is SGDLS, CDR2 YYNGEE. There are 14 residues in the CDR3. The CDR3 DNA reads TGTGCCAGCAGCGAACAAGGGGATTCCTACGAGCAGTACTTC. This gives the protein CASSEQGDSYEQYF.

CDR3 protein: CASSPGGGTYGYTF. The CDR3 DNA is TGTGCCAGCAGCCCCGGGGGGGGCACCTATGGCTACACCTTC. This chain connects TRBV6-5 to TRBJ1-2; maybe TRBD1 (6 bases). The CDR3 is 14 amino acids. The V gene lost 6 bases and the J gene lost 4 bases, with 15 bases spanning the gap. Per the germline V gene, CDR1 is MNHEY and CDR2 is SVGAGI.

The chain has TRBV7-9 and TRBJ2-7; D is perhaps TRBD1 (5 bases). The CDR3 consists of 14 residues. Germline CDR1 and CDR2: SEHNR and FQNEAQ (reference sequence). Trimming removed 5 bases from V and 0 bases from J, with 11 bases in between. Written as DNA, the CDR3 is TGTGCCAGCAGCCCTCAGGGCAGCTCCTACGAGCAGTACTTC. Protein product: CASSPQGSSYEQYF.